Listed below are T cell receptor beta chains from one sample, sequenced in a study of vaccination effects on CD4 cells after COVID-19. These receptors are not linked to any known antigen. The method was immunoSEQ multiplex PCR; TCRdb's version includes in-frame clones alone and lacks a portion of them. The sample contains 60,000 to 85,000 clones, around 74% of which appear only once. The source was CD4+ T cells from PBMCs cultured with HCoV-229E spike peptides, collected after COVID-19 vaccination. The source of these receptors is a human donor who received a COVID-19 vaccine. CDR3s include the opening cysteine and the closing phenylalanine or tryptophan. A D gene is named only where the DNA matches it firmly. Only some rows state a clone size, as once, few, many or a class for expanded clones.

cdr3_aa	cdr3_nt	v_call	clone_size	d_call	j_call
CAWTGGGRTEAFF	TGTGCCTGGACAGGGGGCGGGCGCACTGAAGCTTTCTTT	TRBV30	-	TRBD1	TRBJ1-1
CASSSIRDAPEAFF	TGTGCCAGCAGTTCCATCCGGGACGCCCCTGAAGCTTTCTTT	TRBV27	few	-	TRBJ1-1
CASSFTGNRGGTEAFF	TGTGCCAGCAGCTTTACAGGGAACCGAGGGGGCACTGAAGCTTTCTTT	TRBV11-1	-	-	TRBJ1-1
CATSDLGLAGAADTQYF	TGTGCCACCAGTGATCTTGGACTAGCGGGGGCGGCAGATACGCAGTATTTT	TRBV24-1	-	TRBD2	TRBJ2-3
CASSSPDGLRLNYGYTF	TGTGCCAGCAGTTCCCCGGATGGACTGAGACTCAACTATGGCTACACCTTC	TRBV28	-	-	TRBJ1-2
CASSVEVGGPLNEQFF	TGTGCCAGCAGCGTAGAAGTGGGGGGTCCGTTGAATGAGCAGTTCTTC	TRBV9	-	-	TRBJ2-1
CASSPPGENLYQPQHF	TGTGCCAGCTCACCACCGGGAGAGAATCTATATCAGCCCCAGCATTTT	TRBV18	-	-	TRBJ1-5
CASSLAGGTEAFF	TGTGCCAGCAGCCTCGCAGGAGGCACTGAAGCTTTCTTT	TRBV3-1/TRBV3-2	-	-	TRBJ1-1
CASSWIQGNEKLFF	TGTGCCAGCAGCTGGATCCAAGGGAATGAAAAACTGTTTTTT	TRBV7-9	-	-	TRBJ1-4
CASSAPGQRDGYTF	TGTGCCAGCTCAGCGCCGGGACAGCGGGATGGCTACACCTTC	TRBV18	few	TRBD1	TRBJ1-2
CASSPGTRGETQYF	TGTGCCAGCAGCCCTGGGACCCGCGGAGAGACCCAGTACTTC	TRBV7-7	-	-	TRBJ2-5
CASSGGTANSAETQYF	TGTGCCAGCAGCGGGGGAACAGCGAATTCGGCAGAGACCCAGTACTTC	TRBV6-2/TRBV6-3	-	-	TRBJ2-5
CASRVQSGTGELFF	TGTGCCAGCCGGGTACAGTCGGGAACCGGGGAGCTGTTTTTT	TRBV6-4	-	-	TRBJ2-2
CASSTQGYEKLFF	TGTGCCAGCAGCACACAGGGGTATGAAAAACTGTTTTTT	TRBV7-2	-	TRBD1	TRBJ1-4
CSVEDPRVGEKLFF	TGCAGCGTTGAAGATCCAAGGGTTGGGGAAAAACTGTTTTTT	TRBV29-1	-	-	TRBJ1-4
CASSSQGLAGTTDTQYF	TGCGCCAGCAGCTCCCAGGGACTAGCGGGGACCACAGATACGCAGTATTTT	TRBV5-1	-	TRBD2	TRBJ2-3